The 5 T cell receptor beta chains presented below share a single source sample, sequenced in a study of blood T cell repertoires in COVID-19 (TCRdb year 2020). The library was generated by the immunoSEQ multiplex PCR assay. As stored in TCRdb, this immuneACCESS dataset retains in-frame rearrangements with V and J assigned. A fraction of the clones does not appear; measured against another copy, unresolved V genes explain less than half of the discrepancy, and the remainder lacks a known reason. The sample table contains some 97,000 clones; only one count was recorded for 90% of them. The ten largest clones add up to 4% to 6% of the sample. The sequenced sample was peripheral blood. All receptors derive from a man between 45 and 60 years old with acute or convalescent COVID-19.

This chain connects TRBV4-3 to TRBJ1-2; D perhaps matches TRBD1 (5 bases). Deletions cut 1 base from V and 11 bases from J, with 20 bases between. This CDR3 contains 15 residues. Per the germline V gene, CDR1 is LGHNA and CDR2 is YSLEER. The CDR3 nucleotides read TGCGCCAGCAGCCAAGGACCGGCGGGGCATGGGACTTACACCTTC. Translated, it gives CASSQGPAGHGTYTF.

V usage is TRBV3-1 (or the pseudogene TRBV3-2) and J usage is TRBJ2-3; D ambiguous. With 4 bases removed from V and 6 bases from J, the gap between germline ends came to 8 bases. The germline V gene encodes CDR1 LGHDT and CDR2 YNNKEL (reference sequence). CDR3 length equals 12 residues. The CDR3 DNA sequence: TGTGCCAGCAGCCCGGGTGGGGATACGCAGTATTTT. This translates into CASSPGGDTQYF.

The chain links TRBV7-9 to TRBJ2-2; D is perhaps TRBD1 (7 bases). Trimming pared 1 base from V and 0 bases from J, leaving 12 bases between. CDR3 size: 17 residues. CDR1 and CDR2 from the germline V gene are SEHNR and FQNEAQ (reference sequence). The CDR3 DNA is TGTGCCAGCAGCTTAGTGCGCAGGGGGGCGAACACCGGGGAGCTGTTTTTT. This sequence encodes CASSLVRRGANTGELFF.

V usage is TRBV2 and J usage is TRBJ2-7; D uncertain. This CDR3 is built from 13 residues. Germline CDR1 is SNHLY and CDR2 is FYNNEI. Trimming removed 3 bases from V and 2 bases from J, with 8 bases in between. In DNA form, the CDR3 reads TGTGCCAGCAGTGATATCTACGCCTACGAGCAGTACTTC. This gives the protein CASSDIYAYEQYF.

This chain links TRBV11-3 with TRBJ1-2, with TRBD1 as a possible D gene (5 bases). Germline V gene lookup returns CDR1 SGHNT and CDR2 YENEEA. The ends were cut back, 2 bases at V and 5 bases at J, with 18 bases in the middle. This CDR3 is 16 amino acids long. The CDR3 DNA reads TGTGCCAGCAGCTTAAGGGGTCGGGGGAAGGATTATGGCTACACCTTC. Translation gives CASSLRGRGKDYGYTF.